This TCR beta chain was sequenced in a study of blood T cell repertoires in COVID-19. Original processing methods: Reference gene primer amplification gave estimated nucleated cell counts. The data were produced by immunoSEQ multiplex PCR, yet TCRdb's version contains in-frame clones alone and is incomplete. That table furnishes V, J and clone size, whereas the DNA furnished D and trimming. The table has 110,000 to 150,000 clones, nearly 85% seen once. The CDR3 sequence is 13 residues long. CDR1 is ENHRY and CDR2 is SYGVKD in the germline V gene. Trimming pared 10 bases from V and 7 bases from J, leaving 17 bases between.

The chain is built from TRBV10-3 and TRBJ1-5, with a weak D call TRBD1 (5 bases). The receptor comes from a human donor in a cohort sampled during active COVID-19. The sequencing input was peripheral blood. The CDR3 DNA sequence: TGTGCCACCCAGGGTGGTCGGGGGCAGCCCCAGCATTTT. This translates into CATQGGRGQPQHF.